Here is one T cell receptor (beta chain) with its context. Its antigen is undetermined. The data originate from a study of PD-1 blockade in mismatch repair-deficient tumors. Findings and limits, study-wide: Tumor-resident clones, often undetectable pretreatment in blood, expanded then contracted after pembrolizumab.

TCRdb's copy holds only in-frame clones and misses some; the assay was immunoSEQ multiplex PCR. This table holds nearly 25,000 clones, 83% found once. Germline lookup yields CDR1 SGHAT and CDR2 FQNNGV. The CDR3 loop spans 14 amino acids. V trimming: 5 bases; J trimming: 6 bases; junction bases outside the gene matches: 5. This specimen consisted of peripheral blood, obtained 12 weeks after starting pembrolizumab. This sequence joins TRBV11-2 and TRBJ2-2, with TRBD1 matching over 8 bases. This TCR was recovered from an adult with mismatch repair-deficient cancer. The CDR3 region has the DNA TGTGCCAGCAGCCCGGACAGGGTGGCCGGGGAGCTGTTTTTT. Amino acid sequence: CASSPDRVAGELFF.